This T cell receptor beta chain was recovered during a study of T cells in Graves' hyperthyroidism and ophthalmopathy. Researchers amplified the TCR beta CDR3 regions from RNA transcripts. The primer set for the first-round RT-PCR of the TCR CDR3 was HTBI. TCRdb independently ran MiXCR on the multiplex PCR reads; one entry per CDR3 protein. The sample has some 490,000 distinct CDR3 sequences; 22% are singletons. Individuals with ophthalmopathy presented a Clinical Activity Score of at least 3, a NOSPECS grade of at least 4 and a duration under 3 months. Patients showing uncontrolled infection, other autoimmune disease, pregnancy or lactation were ineligible. The material sequenced was blood. This sequence was found in a woman aged 70-85 years with Graves' ophthalmopathy.

The CDR3 region is CASSLKYGVAEAFF. In DNA, the CDR3 is TGTGCCAGCAGCTTAAAGTACGGGGTTGCTGAAGCTTTCTTT. The V and J genes are TRBV3-1 and TRBJ1-1; D remains unclear. The germline V gene encodes CDR1 LGHDT and CDR2 YNNKEL (reference sequence). This CDR3 spans 14 amino acids. The V end was cut by 5 bases, the J end by 6 bases, with 16 bases between.